A single sample gave rise to the 3 T cell receptor beta chains below, sequenced in a study of T cell clonotyping in hematopoietic cell transplantation. Time point denoted: recipient sample about 28 days before transplant, after cytoreduction. The protocol was immunoSEQ multiplex PCR, while the TCRdb copy is restricted to in-frame clones and leaves out a portion. The sample comprises 15,000 to 20,000 clones, about 83% of which are singletons, and 8.4% rests with the top ten. Sequences were derived from peripheral blood mononuclear cells, sampled before stem cell transplant. The receptors stem from a man aged 45-60 years with acute myeloid leukemia. Some clones in this sample may be carry-over from other donors' samples.

The chain links TRBV10-3 to TRBJ2-5; 9 nucleotides match TRBD1. Per the germline V gene, CDR1 is ENHRY and CDR2 is SYGVKD. The CDR3 totals 14 residues. The V and J ends lost 10 bases and 1 base, in that order; junction bases with no gene match: 7. The CDR3 reads CATRNRGLQETQYF. DNA for the CDR3: TGTGCCACCAGGAACAGGGGGCTCCAAGAGACCCAGTACTTC.

The chain has TRBV29-1 and TRBJ1-1; D not certain. The CDR3 runs 11 residues. The germline gives CDR1 SQVTM, CDR2 ANQGSEA. Trimming stripped 8 bases from V and 8 bases from J, with 15 bases between. CDR3 in DNA: TGCAGCACCCAAGTACAAGTGGAAGCTTTCTTT. Protein product: CSTQVQVEAFF. Based on the CDR3 plus reference TRBV29-1 and TRBJ1-1, the full variable domain is SAVISQKPSRDICQRGTSLTIQCQVDSQVTMMFWYRQQPGQSLTLIATANQGSEATYESGFVIDKFPISRPNLTFSTLTVSNMSPEDSSIYLCSTQVQVEAFFGQGTRLTVV.

The CDR3 is CASSPADRADTQYF. The CDR3 DNA sequence: TGTGCCAGCTCACCAGCGGACAGGGCAGATACGCAGTATTTT. The J gene is TRBJ2-3, the V gene TRBV18; 8 positions match TRBD1. The CDR3 covers 14 residues. Per the germline V gene, CDR1 is KGHSH and CDR2 is LQKENI. With V trimmed by 2 bases and J by 4 bases, 2 bases remained unmatched.